This T cell receptor beta chain was found in a study of response to subunit inactivated influenza vaccine. Whole-study results and caveats: The authors put forward the suggestion that each seasonal influenza vaccination may bring in only a limited number of new T cells.

TCRdb called the RT-PCR reads again in MiXCR, with one record for every CDR3 protein. This sample has roughly 790,000 distinct CDR3 sequences, with less than 25% found just once. Concerning this clonotype: Its antigen is undetermined.

This sequence originates from a man aged 45-65 years who received an inactivated influenza vaccine. Sequencing was performed on PBMCs from blood, taken around 5 days after vaccination.

The CDR3 coding sequence is TGTGCCAGCAGTTTCTACAGCCAATACGAGCAGTACTTC. Translating it yields CASSFYSQYEQYF. The J gene is TRBJ2-7, the V gene TRBV27; D remains ambiguous. V lost 3 bases and J lost 4, with 10 bases in between. CDR1 is MNHEY and CDR2 is SMNVEV in the germline V gene (reference sequence). The CDR3 runs to 13 residues.